Presented here are 3 T cell receptor beta chains from one specimen sequenced in a study of OX40 agonist ivuxolimab in advanced cancers. This table comes from immunoSEQ multiplex PCR, and its TCRdb copy is limited to in-frame clones, with some not included. This table has 70,000 to 85,000 clones, over 80% appearing once. The sequences come from CD4+ or CD8+ T cells sorted from blood, collected in a trial of the OX40 agonist ivuxolimab. The receptor source for this set is an adult with an advanced solid tumor such as melanoma, head and neck, liver or kidney cancer.

This clone occurred a few times. The chain's CDR3 is CAWSVIENSQPQHF. The CDR3 DNA follows: TGTGCCTGGAGTGTTATAGAGAACAGCCAGCCCCAGCATTTT. The genes are TRBV30 and TRBJ1-5; D is undetermined. CDR3 length: 14 amino acids. V was cut by 0 bases and J by 7 bases, with 13 bases left in between. CDR1 and CDR2 (germline): GTSNPN, SVGIG (reference sequence).

V usage is TRBV19 and J usage is TRBJ2-7, with no clear D. Trimming stripped 5 bases from V and 3 bases from J, with 11 bases between. The CDR3 consists of 13 residues. Germline CDR1 reads LNHDA; CDR2 reads SQIVND (reference sequence). The CDR3 protein is CASSPGFHYEQYF. CDR3 bases: TGTGCCAGTAGTCCCGGGTTCCACTACGAGCAGTACTTC. The full variable domain, its missing parts supplied by reference TRBV19 and TRBJ2-7, is DGGITQSPKYLFRKEGQNVTLSCEQNLNHDAMYWYRQDPGQGLRLIYYSQIVNDFQKGDIAEGYSVSREKKESFPLTVTSAQKNPTAFYLCASSPGFHYEQYFGPGTRLTVT.

The chain combines TRBV5-6 with TRBJ1-2, with TRBD1 matching 7 bases. The CDR3 loop spans 14 amino acids. V lost 2 bases, J lost 2 bases, and 3 bases stayed unmatched. Germline CDR1 is SGHDT and CDR2 is YYEEEE. Here the CDR3 DNA reads TGTGCCAGCAGCTTTCCACAGGGGAACTATGGCTACACCTTC. It yields the protein CASSFPQGNYGYTF.